The 22 T cell receptor beta chains below all came from one sample that was sequenced in a study of shared clonotypes between healthy human individuals. Generated by immunoSEQ multiplex PCR, the TCRdb table keeps only in-frame clones and is missing some. The sample consists of around 1.9 million clones, around 95% of them appearing once. CD8 cells regarded as naive lacked CD45RO, were positively chosen for CCR7, and omitted terminally differentiated effector memory CD45RA+ cells. The sequenced sample consisted of naive CD8+ T cells from PBMCs. The receptors come from a young man in good health. Some clones in this sample may be carry-over from other donors' samples.

The genes are TRBV9 and TRBJ1-1, with D uncertain. Trimming removed 5 bases at V and 5 bases at J, with 16 bases between. This CDR3 has 14 residues. CDR1 SGDLS and CDR2 YYNGEE come from the germline V gene. This CDR3 is CASSSWGKGTEAFF. DNA of the CDR3: TGTGCCAGCAGTTCGTGGGGTAAGGGAACTGAAGCTTTCTTT.

The chain is built from TRBV5-1 and TRBJ2-5; 8 bases are a match to TRBD2. The end of the DNA is better explained by TRBJ2-7, so the J call may be wrong. The CDR3 length is 15 residues. In germline, CDR1 is SGHRS, CDR2 YFSETQ. The CDR3 reads CASSLRTSGTYEQYF. The CDR3 DNA is TGCGCCAGCAGCTTGCGAACTAGCGGTACTTACGAGCAGTACTTC.

With regard to this clone: This sample includes further DNA sequences coding for the same CDR3. The chain links TRBV5-4 to TRBJ2-5; TRBD1 matches at 9 bases. After removal of 1 base from V and 5 bases from J, the junction contained 6 bases not matched to a gene. The CDR3 runs 15 residues. Germline-derived CDR1 and CDR2 are SGHNT and YYREEE (reference sequence). The CDR3 protein is CASSLRGQGLETQYF. CDR3 bases: TGTGCCAGCAGCTTGAGGGGACAGGGTTTGGAGACCCAGTACTTC.

V is TRBV7-8 and J is TRBJ1-5; 7 bases map to TRBD1. The V gene end was trimmed by 1 base and the J gene end by 4 bases; junction bases not matched to a gene: 13. The germline V gene has CDR1 SGHVS and CDR2 FQNEAQ. CDR3 length: 18 amino acids. The CDR3 DNA follows: TGTGCCAGCAGCTTAGTAGGGTTCCGGGACAGCTATAATCAGCCCCAGCATTTT. This codes for CASSLVGFRDSYNQPQHF.

V usage is TRBV4-2 and J usage is TRBJ2-7; 11 nucleotides align to TRBD2. V shed 3 bases, J shed 5 bases, and the junction held 15 bases outside the gene matches. Germline V gene data show CDR1 as LGHNA and CDR2 as YNFKEQ. This CDR3 comprises 18 residues. In nucleotides, the CDR3 is TGTGCCAGCAGCCAGGAACGGCATATAGCGGGAGGGCAAGACGAGCAGTACTTC. Translation: CASSQERHIAGGQDEQYF.

The V and J genes are TRBV27 and TRBJ2-1; 7 positions agree with TRBD2. The CDR3 is made up of 16 amino acids. V was clipped by 5 bases and J by 5 bases; unmatched bases: 12. From germline, CDR1 is MNHEY and CDR2 SMNVEV (reference sequence). CDR3 coding DNA: TGTGCCAGCAGTGACCGTTGGGGCGGGGGACACAATGAGCAGTTCTTC. It codes for CASSDRWGGGHNEQFF.

V and J are TRBV14 and TRBJ1-1; D gene uncertain. From germline, CDR1 is SGHDN and CDR2 FVKESK. Between the trimmed V and J ends, which lost 3 bases and 0 bases, there was a span of 14 bases. This CDR3 contains 16 residues. CDR3: CASSHTRRALNTEAFF. The CDR3 coding sequence is TGTGCCAGCAGCCACACACGCCGGGCCCTGAACACTGAAGCTTTCTTT.

This chain links TRBV5-8 with TRBJ1-2; 7 bases map to TRBD1. Looked up from germline, CDR1 is SGHTS and CDR2 is YDEGEE. This CDR3 is built from 14 residues. Losses at the gene ends were 2 bases for V and 7 bases for J; bases not matched to a gene: 8. The CDR3 nucleotides read TGTGCCAGCAGCTTACGGGCAGGGGGTAGTGGCTACACCTTC. Translated: CASSLRAGGSGYTF.

The CDR3 nucleotides are TGTGCCAGCAGTACGACGGTGACAGGGCTCGAGCAGTACTTC. Its protein product is CASSTTVTGLEQYF. The J gene is TRBJ2-7, the V gene TRBV27; 7 nucleotides line up with TRBD1. CDR1 is MNHEY, CDR2 SMNVEV, per germline (reference sequence). This CDR3 region has 14 residues. Trimming took 5 bases from V and 6 from J; bases not matched to a gene: 10.

In its sample, this clone was seen a few times. Other DNA sequences in the sample encode the same CDR3. The chain joins TRBV7-9 to TRBJ2-7; D gene ambiguous. Germline V gene data show CDR1 as SEHNR and CDR2 as FQNEAQ (reference sequence). This CDR3 comprises 12 residues. V lost 3 bases, J lost 5 bases, and 8 bases lay in between. CDR3 in amino acids: CASSFSSNEQYF. The CDR3 coding sequence is TGTGCCAGCAGCTTCTCTAGTAACGAGCAGTACTTC.

Details on this clone: One base away lies a much larger clone, so this may be a sequencing read error. The chain carries TRBV7-8 and TRBJ2-3; D gene uncertain. This CDR3 has 11 residues. Trimming cost V 4 bases and J 2 bases, with 1 base left between them. Germline V CDR1 and CDR2: SGHVS, FQNEAQ. The CDR3 sequence is CASSSTDTQYF. The CDR3 DNA follows: TGTGCCAGCAGCTCCACAGATACGCAGTATTTT.

On this clone: One end of the junction fails to match germline, which may point to a read error. This chain joins TRBV29-1 and TRBJ2-4; weak D call: TRBD1 (5 bases). CDR3 length equals 13 residues. Germline CDR1 reads SQVTM; CDR2 reads ANQGSEA. CDR3 sequence (DNA): TGCAGCGTCGAAGGGGCCGCCAAAAACATTCAGTACTTC. Translating it yields CSVEGAAKNIQYF.

This chain uses TRBV7-2 with TRBJ2-1; D unresolved. Germline V gives CDR1 SGHTA, CDR2 FQGNSA. The CDR3 is 17 residues long. V shed 5 bases and J shed 0 bases, with 17 bases lying between them. CDR3 region: CASSTRGEPSSYNEQFF. The CDR3 DNA sequence: TGTGCCAGCAGCACCCGCGGTGAGCCCAGCTCCTACAATGAGCAGTTCTTC.

This clone is a singleton in its sample. The rearrangement uses TRBV2 and TRBJ2-1; 7 bases agree with TRBD1. Germline loops: CDR1 SNHLY, CDR2 FYNNEI. V lost 6 bases, J lost 8 bases, and 10 bases stayed unmatched. There are 14 residues in the CDR3. For the CDR3, the DNA is TGTGCCAGCAGCGCGGACAGGTTAAGCGATGAGCAGTTCTTC. Protein: CASSADRLSDEQFF.

This chain joins TRBV4-1 and TRBJ2-5, with D perhaps given as TRBD1 or TRBD2 (5 bases each). The closer fit of TRBJ2-7 to the DNA end suggests the J call may be wrong. The CDR3 consists of 13 residues. Germline assignment: CDR1 MGHRA and CDR2 YSYEKL. CDR3 residues: CASSQGRGDEQYF. The CDR3 region has the DNA TGCGCCAGCAGCCAAGGACGAGGGGACGAGCAGTACTTC.

V and J are TRBV6-1 and TRBJ2-7, with D perhaps TRBD1 or TRBD2 (5 bases each). The CDR3 runs 15 residues. Trimming pared 4 bases from V and 6 bases from J, leaving 19 bases between. CDR1 is MNHNS and CDR2 is SASEGT in the germline V gene. The CDR3 reads CASSVAGTPLREQYF. The CDR3 DNA reads as TGTGCCAGCAGTGTTGCCGGGACCCCGCTCCGCGAGCAGTACTTC.

The chain uses TRBV7-8 and TRBJ2-3, with 10 bases aligning to TRBD2. J gave up 6 bases and V 5 bases, and 14 bases lay outside the gene matches. Germline V gene lookup returns CDR1 SGHVS and CDR2 FQNEAQ. This CDR3 is built from 17 residues. DNA for the CDR3: TGTGCCAGCAGCCTCGGGGTAGCGGGAGGAGGTTTGGATACGCAGTATTTT. It encodes CASSLGVAGGGLDTQYF.

V and J are TRBV9 and TRBJ2-2; D gene uncertain. Trimming shortened V by 0 bases and J by 7 bases, and 10 bases separated the two germline ends. CDR3 length equals 14 residues. The V gene's germline CDR1 is SGDLS and CDR2 YYNGEE. The CDR3 coding sequence is TGTGCCAGCAGCGTAGATTGGGCTGGCGGGGAGCTGTTTTTT. It yields the protein CASSVDWAGGELFF. The variable domain in full, completed from reference TRBV9 and TRBJ2-2, reads DSGVTQTPKHLITATGQRVTLRCSPRSGDLSVYWYQQSLDQGLQFLIQYYNGEERAKGNILERFSAQQFPDLHSELNLSSLELGDSALYFCASSVDWAGGELFFGEGSRLTVL.

The chain recombines TRBV7-9 with TRBJ2-5; no reliable D call. V was shortened by 0 bases and J by 4 bases, with 9 bases between the two germline ends. This CDR3 contains 14 residues. Germline assignment: CDR1 SEHNR and CDR2 FQNEAQ (reference sequence). The CDR3: CASSLAGALETQYF. CDR3 in DNA: TGTGCCAGCAGCTTAGCGGGCGCTTTAGAGACCCAGTACTTC.

The chain is built from TRBV18 and TRBJ1-5; 10 nucleotides align to TRBD1. Trimming at V came to 4 bases and at J to 5 bases, leaving 8 bases not matched to a gene. This CDR3 comprises 16 residues. Germline loops: CDR1 KGHSH, CDR2 LQKENI. For the CDR3, the DNA is TGTGCCAGCTCACACCGGGGGACAGGGGTGGATCAGCCCCAGCATTTT. It encodes CASSHRGTGVDQPQHF.

This clone was counted once. The V and J genes are TRBV5-1 and TRBJ2-5; perhaps TRBD2 as D (5 bases). Near its end, the DNA agrees better with TRBJ2-7, so the J call may be wrong. This CDR3 spans 12 amino acids. Germline V gene lookup returns CDR1 SGHRS and CDR2 YFSETQ. Here the CDR3 DNA reads TGCGCCAGCAGCCCGGGGTGGGACGAGCAGTACTTC. This encodes CASSPGWDEQYF.

Of note for this clone: The same CDR3 can be traced to other DNA sequences in this sample. The chain carries TRBV5-6 and TRBJ2-7, with a tentative D call TRBD2 (5 bases). V lost 2 bases to trimming and J lost 0 bases, with 12 bases between them. This CDR3 is built from 15 residues. Germline-derived CDR1 and CDR2 are SGHDT and YYEEEE. DNA of the CDR3: TGTGCCAGCAGCTTTGGAGGAACTAGCTCCTACGAGCAGTACTTC. This translates into CASSFGGTSSYEQYF.